Only one count was recorded for the clone carrying this T cell receptor beta chain. Its cognate antigen is unknown. Germline CDR1 reads KGHSH; CDR2 reads LQKENI. V lost 6 bases, J lost 4 bases, and 9 bases lay in between. The CDR3 is 12 residues long. Regarding treatment: some 19 received Ad26.COV2.S at low or high dose, single or two shots; roughly 5 received placebo; per-sample allocation not given. Sampling occurred on day 63 after the first vaccine or placebo injection. In Boston, the donor was an adult between 18-55 years of age. Data came from immunoSEQ multiplex PCR; TCRdb stores just in-frame clones and leaves some out. Of around 310,000 clones in the sample, under 90% are singletons; the top ten hold about 5.4%. This sample was taken from a study of Ad26.COV2.S vaccination and SARS-CoV-2 variants. Overall study findings and caveats: Greater spike-specific TCR breadth was seen in vaccine recipients than in placebo recipients.

The rearrangement joins TRBV18 to TRBJ1-2; the D is unclear. Sequencing was performed on peripheral blood, taken in a trial of Ad26.COV2.S vaccine versus placebo. This receptor was identified in a person aged 18 to 59 who received the Ad26.COV2.S COVID-19 vaccine or a placebo. The CDR3 loop reads CASSKPGYGYTF. The CDR3 nucleotides read TGTGCCAGCTCCAAACCAGGCTATGGCTACACCTTC.